These 9 T cell receptor beta chains were sequenced from one sample in a study of human T cells and chemical hapten exposure. Described time point: patch test 2, 6 weeks after DPC sensitization. Treatment here: therapeutic diphenylcyclopropenone sensitization with weekly scalp DPC. TCRdb reprocessed the RACE reads via MiXCR and lists one record per CDR3 protein. The table lists some 350,000 distinct CDR3 sequences, about 6% of them singletons. The material sequenced was whole blood, taken in connection with sensitization to the hapten diphenylcyclopropenone (DPC). The receptors come from a woman between 18 and 29 years old with alopecia areata. Some clones in this sample may be carry-over from other donors' samples.

This clonotype was counted only a few times. CDR3 nucleotide sequence: TGCAGTGCTAGGGATGAAGAGACCCAGTACTTC. This gives the protein CSARDEETQYF. The chain joins TRBV20-1 to TRBJ2-5; D remains ambiguous. The germline V and J ends were trimmed by 3 bases and 3 bases, with 5 bases remaining between them. This CDR3 has 11 residues. Germline V CDR1 and CDR2: DFQATT, SNEGSKA (reference sequence).

This clonotype was counted many times. This rearrangement joins TRBV7-2 to TRBJ1-2; TRBD1 might be the D (5 bases). The CDR3 consists of 15 residues. Germline CDR1 SGHTA, CDR2 FQGNSA. With 6 bases removed from V and 1 base from J, the gap between germline ends came to 15 bases. The CDR3 loop reads CASSQRQRVNYGYTF. For the CDR3, the DNA is TGTGCCAGCAGTCAAAGACAGAGGGTTAACTATGGCTACACCTTC.

This clonotype has just a few counts. The chain recombines TRBV3-1 with TRBJ1-4, with 9 bases fitting TRBD1. The CDR3 has 15 amino acids. CDR1 is LGHDT and CDR2 is YNNKEL in the germline V gene (reference sequence). Trimming cost V 6 bases and J 6 bases; bases outside gene matches: 8. CDR3 protein: CASSPTGGSDEKLFF. In nucleotides, the CDR3 is TGTGCCAGCAGTCCTACAGGGGGCTCGGATGAAAAACTGTTTTTT.

This clonotype was observed at least ten times. The rearrangement joins TRBV7-2 to TRBJ1-2; perhaps TRBD1 as D (5 bases). The CDR3 spans 18 residues. Germline CDR1 SGHTA, CDR2 FQGNSA. Trimming left V 5 bases short and J 1 base short, with 23 bases between. The CDR3 bases are TGTGCCAGCAGCCCAAGAGGGACGGCCGGACTCTTTAACTATGGCTACACCTTC. As protein: CASSPRGTAGLFNYGYTF.

This clonotype came up many times. The CDR3 coding sequence is TGTGCCAGCAGCTACCAGGGAGGAAACTATGGCTACACCTTC. It is translated as CASSYQGGNYGYTF. The rearrangement joins TRBV3-1 to TRBJ1-2; D is possibly TRBD1 (5 bases). V gave up 5 bases and J gave up 2 bases, with 12 bases separating them. The CDR3 is 14 residues long. Germline CDR1 and CDR2: LGHDT and YNNKEL (reference sequence).

This clonotype was detected many times. The V call is TRBV7-6, the J call TRBJ2-2; 7 nucleotides align to TRBD1. CDR3 length: 16 amino acids. Germline loops: CDR1 SGHVS, CDR2 FNYEAQ. J was trimmed by 2 bases and V by 5 bases; bases with no gene match: 8. CDR3 protein: CASSPRQGVNTGELFF. The CDR3 DNA follows: TGTGCCAGCAGCCCTAGACAGGGTGTTAACACCGGGGAGCTGTTTTTT.

This clonotype has a handful of counts. The chain recombines TRBV9 with TRBJ2-2; D is undetermined. Trimming left V 0 bases short and J 1 base short, with 10 bases between. The CDR3 loop spans 16 amino acids. CDR1 SGDLS and CDR2 YYNGEE come from the germline V gene. In nucleotides, the CDR3 is TGTGCCAGCAGCGTAGATCAGGTCGGGAACACCGGGGAGCTGTTTTTT. This gives the protein CASSVDQVGNTGELFF. Complete variable domain (other parts from reference TRBV9 and TRBJ2-2): DSGVTQTPKHLITATGQRVTLRCSPRSGDLSVYWYQQSLDQGLQFLIQYYNGEERAKGNILERFSAQQFPDLHSELNLSSLELGDSALYFCASSVDQVGNTGELFFGEGSRLTVL.

The table lists this clonotype with many counts. The V call is TRBV29-1, the J call TRBJ2-7; a possible D gene is TRBD2 (7 bases). V dropped 7 bases and J dropped 4 bases, with 17 bases sitting between them. The CDR3 totals 13 residues. CDR1 is SQVTM and CDR2 is ANQGSEA in the germline V gene. The CDR3 DNA sequence: TGCAGCGCCCGGGGAGGGGGAGAGTACGAGCAGTACTTC. Protein product: CSARGGGEYEQYF.

This clonotype has just a few counts. V and J are TRBV27 and TRBJ1-2; D uncertain. Germline CDR1 is MNHEY and CDR2 is SMNVEV (reference sequence). Trimming removed 2 bases from V and 5 bases from J, with 12 bases in between. The CDR3 covers 14 residues. The CDR3 DNA reads TGTGCCAGCAGTTTAAGTAAGGGTAATTATGGCTACACCTTC. Protein: CASSLSKGNYGYTF.